This section outlines one T cell receptor beta chain sequence together with its context. The record originates from a study of fetal regulatory T cell absence and autoimmunity. Some clones are missing from TCRdb's copy, which holds only in-frame ones; the method was immunoSEQ multiplex PCR. This table has approximately 94,000 clones, around 72% appearing once. The CDR3 contains 15 residues. Looked up from germline, CDR1 is SGHAT and CDR2 is FQNNGV. Germline trimming cut 3 bases from V and 5 bases from J; bases unmatched to any gene: 9. This sequence joins TRBV11-2 and TRBJ1-2; TRBD1 matches at 7 bases. Sequencing was carried out using pancreas tissue. This clonotype was sampled from a male donor with IPEX syndrome. The CDR3 reads CASSFPQGLKYGYTF. CDR3 coding DNA: TGTGCCAGCAGCTTCCCACAGGGGCTGAAGTATGGCTACACCTTC. Drawing the rest from reference TRBV11-2 and TRBJ1-2, the complete variable domain is EAGVAQSPRYKIIEKRQSVAFWCNPISGHATLYWYQQILGQGPKLLIQFQNNGVVDDSQLPKDRFSAERLKGVDSTLKIQPAKLEDSAVYLCASSFPQGLKYGYTFGSGTRLTVV.